This T cell receptor beta chain is drawn from a study of T cells after yellow fever vaccination. Overall study context: With SMART-Seq v4 Ultra Low Input, the fractions containing low cell numbers were prepared.

There are a few counts of this clonotype. Its antigen is currently unknown. Study-level results: Some clonotypes, a small share, were shared between CD4 and CD8 compartments. Secondary responses were weaker yet peaked faster, day 5 versus 15. Bulk-population clonotypes that are abundant could appear as contaminants in FACS-sorted repertoires.

TCRdb re-analysed the 5' RACE reads in MiXCR, keeping a single row per CDR3 protein. This sample has around 610,000 distinct CDR3 sequences, with approximately 13% found just once. V lost 8 bases, J lost 5 bases, and 10 bases stayed unmatched. Germline-derived CDR1 and CDR2 are SQVTM and ANQGSEA. The CDR3 has 14 amino acids. The sequence was obtained from a man aged 25 to 40 who received the YFV17D yellow fever vaccine. This chain uses TRBV29-1 with TRBJ2-5, with TRBD1 matching over 11 bases. The input for sequencing was PBMCs, taken on the day of the yellow fever booster vaccination. The CDR3 protein is CSTTDRGPFETQYF. In nucleotides, the CDR3 is TGCAGCACGACGGACAGGGGGCCGTTCGAGACCCAGTACTTC.